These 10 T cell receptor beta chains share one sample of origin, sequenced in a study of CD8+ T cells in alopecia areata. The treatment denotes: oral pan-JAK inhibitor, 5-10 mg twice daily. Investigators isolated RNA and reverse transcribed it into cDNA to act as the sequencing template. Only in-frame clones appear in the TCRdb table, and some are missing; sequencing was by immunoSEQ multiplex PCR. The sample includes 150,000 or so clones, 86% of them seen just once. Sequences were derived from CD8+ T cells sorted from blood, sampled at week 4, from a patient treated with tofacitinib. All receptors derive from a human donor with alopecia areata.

CDR3 residues: CASSLSGGHSTDTQYF. DNA for the CDR3: TGTGCCAGCAGTCTCTCGGGAGGTCATAGCACAGATACGCAGTATTTT. The chain is built from TRBV27 and TRBJ2-3; 7 bases match TRBD2. The germline V gene encodes CDR1 MNHEY and CDR2 SMNVEV (reference sequence). J gave up 0 bases and V 5 bases, and 8 bases lay outside the gene matches. The CDR3 is 16 amino acids.

In DNA, the CDR3 is TGTGCCACCAGCAGGCTCCCGGGACAGGGAGAGTATTTT. Translated: CATSRLPGQGEYF. This rearrangement joins TRBV15 to TRBJ2-3; 9 positions agree with TRBD1. This CDR3 has 13 amino acids. The V and J ends lost 3 bases and 13 bases, in that order; junction bases with no gene match: 8. Germline V gives CDR1 LNHNV, CDR2 YYDKDF (reference sequence).

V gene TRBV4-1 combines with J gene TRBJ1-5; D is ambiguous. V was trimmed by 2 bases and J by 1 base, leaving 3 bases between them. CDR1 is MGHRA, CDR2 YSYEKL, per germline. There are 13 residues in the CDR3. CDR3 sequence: CASSQWSNQPQHF. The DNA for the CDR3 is TGCGCCAGCAGCCAATGGAGCAATCAGCCCCAGCATTTT.

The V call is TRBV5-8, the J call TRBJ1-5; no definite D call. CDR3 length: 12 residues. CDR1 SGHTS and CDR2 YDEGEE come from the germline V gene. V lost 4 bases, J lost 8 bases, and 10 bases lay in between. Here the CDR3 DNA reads TGTGCCAGCAGCCCGGGGTCCGAGCCCCAGCATTTT. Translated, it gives CASSPGSEPQHF. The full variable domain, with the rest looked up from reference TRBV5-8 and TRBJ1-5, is EAGVTQSPTHLIKTRGQQATLRCSPISGHTSVYWYQQALGLGLQFLLWYDEGEERNRGNFPPRFSGRQFPNYSSELNVNALELEDSALYLCASSPGSEPQHFGDGTRLSIL.

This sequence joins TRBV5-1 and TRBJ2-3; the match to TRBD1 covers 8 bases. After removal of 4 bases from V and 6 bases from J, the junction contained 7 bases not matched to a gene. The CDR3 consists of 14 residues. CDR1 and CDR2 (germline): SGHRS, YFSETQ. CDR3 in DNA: TGCGCCAGCAGCCCTGGACAGGGCAGGGATACGCAGTATTTT. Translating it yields CASSPGQGRDTQYF.

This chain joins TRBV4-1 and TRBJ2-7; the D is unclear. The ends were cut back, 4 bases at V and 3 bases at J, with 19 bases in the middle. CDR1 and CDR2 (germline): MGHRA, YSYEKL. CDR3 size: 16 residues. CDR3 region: CASSPSSDFLFYEQYF. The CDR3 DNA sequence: TGCGCCAGCAGCCCCTCCAGCGATTTCCTGTTCTACGAGCAGTACTTC.

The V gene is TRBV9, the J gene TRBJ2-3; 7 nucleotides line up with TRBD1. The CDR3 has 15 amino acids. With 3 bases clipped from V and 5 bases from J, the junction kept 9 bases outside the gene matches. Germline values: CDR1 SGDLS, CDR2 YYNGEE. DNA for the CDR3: TGTGCCAGCAGCGGTGCCCGGGACAGAGGAGATACGCAGTATTTT. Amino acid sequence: CASSGARDRGDTQYF.

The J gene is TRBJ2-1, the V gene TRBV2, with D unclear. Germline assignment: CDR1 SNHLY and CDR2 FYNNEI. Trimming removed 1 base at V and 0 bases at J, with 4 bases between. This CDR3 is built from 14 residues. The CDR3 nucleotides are TGTGCCAGCAGTGAAGAAAGCTCCTACAATGAGCAGTTCTTC. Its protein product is CASSEESSYNEQFF.

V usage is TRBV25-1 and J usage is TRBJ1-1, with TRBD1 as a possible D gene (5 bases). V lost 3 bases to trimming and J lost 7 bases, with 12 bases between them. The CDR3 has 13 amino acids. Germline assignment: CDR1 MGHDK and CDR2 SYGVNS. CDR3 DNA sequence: TGTGCCAGCAGTGACCCTGGACACAGTGAAGCTTTCTTT. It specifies CASSDPGHSEAFF.

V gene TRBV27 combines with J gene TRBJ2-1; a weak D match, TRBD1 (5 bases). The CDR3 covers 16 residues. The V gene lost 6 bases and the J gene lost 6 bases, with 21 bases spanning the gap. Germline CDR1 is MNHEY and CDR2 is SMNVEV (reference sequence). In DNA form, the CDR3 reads TGTGCCAGCAGCCCTCTTGACAGCAATCACTTCAATGAGCAGTTCTTC. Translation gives CASSPLDSNHFNEQFF.